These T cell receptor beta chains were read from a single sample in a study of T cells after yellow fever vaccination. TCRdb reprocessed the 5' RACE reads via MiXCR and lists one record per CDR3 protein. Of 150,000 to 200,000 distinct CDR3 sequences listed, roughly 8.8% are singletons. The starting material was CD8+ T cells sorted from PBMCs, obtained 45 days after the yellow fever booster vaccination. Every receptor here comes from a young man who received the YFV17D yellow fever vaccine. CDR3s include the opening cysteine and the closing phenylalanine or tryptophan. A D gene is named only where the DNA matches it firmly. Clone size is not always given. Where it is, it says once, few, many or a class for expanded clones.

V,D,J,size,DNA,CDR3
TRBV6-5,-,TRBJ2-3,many,TGTGCCAGCAGTTATATGGGAACCTTTATATCGCAGTATTTT,CASSYMGTFISQYF
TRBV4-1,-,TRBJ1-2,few,TGCGCCAGCAGCCATGGGACGGCATATGGCTACACCTTC,CASSHGTAYGYTF
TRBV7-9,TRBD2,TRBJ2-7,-,TGTGCCAGCAGCTCCCGAAGCGGGGCAGGTTACGAGCAGTACTTC,CASSSRSGAGYEQYF
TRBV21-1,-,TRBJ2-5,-,TGTGCCAGTCCTGGGGAGACCCAGTACTTC,CASPGETQYF
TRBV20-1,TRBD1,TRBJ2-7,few,TGCAGTGCCCTCGGACAGGGACAATCCTACGAGCAGTACTTC,CSALGQGQSYEQYF
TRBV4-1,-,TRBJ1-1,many,TGCGCCAGCAGATCAGGCGGGACTGAAGCTTTCTTT,CASRSGGTEAFF
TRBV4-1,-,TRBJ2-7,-,TGCGCCAGCAGCCAAGTAGGACTTTCCTACGAGCAGTACTTC,CASSQVGLSYEQYF
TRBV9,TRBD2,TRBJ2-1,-,TGTGCCAGCAGCGTAGGGACCGGGACAGATGATCTGGTAGCGGGGGGGCTGGCAAATGAGCAGTTCTTC,CASSVGTGTDDLVAGGLANEQFF
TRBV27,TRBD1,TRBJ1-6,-,TGTGCCACAAGGACAGGGGTGAATAATTCACCCCTCCACTTT,CATRTGVNNSPLHF
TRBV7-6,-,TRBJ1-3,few,TGTGCCAGCAGCGAAGAGATCAGGGGTTGGCCGTTAGGCGGAAACACCATATATTTT,CASSEEIRGWPLGGNTIYF
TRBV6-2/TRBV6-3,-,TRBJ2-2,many,TGTGCCAGCAGTTACTCCAGCAACACCGGGGAGCTGTTTTTT,CASSYSSNTGELFF
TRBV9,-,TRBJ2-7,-,TGTGCCAGCAGCGTAGAAGGACTTTCCTACGAGCAGTACTTC,CASSVEGLSYEQYF
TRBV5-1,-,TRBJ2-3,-,TGCGCCAGCAGCACCCTGGGCAGACAGGACACAGATACGCAGTATTTT,CASSTLGRQDTDTQYF
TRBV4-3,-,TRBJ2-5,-,TGCGCCAGCAGCCAAGACGGGGTAGGGTACGGGACCCAGTACTTC,CASSQDGVGYGTQYF
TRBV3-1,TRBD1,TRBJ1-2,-,TGTGCCAGCACCCAGGGGGCTTCAGGCTATGGCTACACCTTC,CASTQGASGYGYTF
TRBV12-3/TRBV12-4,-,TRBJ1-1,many,TGTGCCAGCACCCAAACGGGGGCGACTGAAGCTTTCTTT,CASTQTGATEAFF
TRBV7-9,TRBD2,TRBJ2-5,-,TGTGCCACCCCCGCCTTAGCTAGCGGGGGGGCGGGGAAGGAGACCCAGTACTTC,CATPALASGGAGKETQYF
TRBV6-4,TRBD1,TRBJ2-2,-,TGTGCCAGCAGTCCCGGGACAGAGAACACCGGGGAGCTGTTTTTT,CASSPGTENTGELFF
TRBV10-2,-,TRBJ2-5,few,TGCGCCAGCAGTGAAATACTGGAGACCCAGTACTTC,CASSEILETQYF
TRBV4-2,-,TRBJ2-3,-,TGTGCCAGCAGCCAAATGGACTCCACAGATACGCAGTATTTT,CASSQMDSTDTQYF
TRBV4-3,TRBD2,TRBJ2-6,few,TGCGCCAGCAGCCAAGTTTCCCAGCGGGGACCCGAATCAGCCGGGGCCAACGTCCTGACTTTC,CASSQVSQRGPESAGANVLTF
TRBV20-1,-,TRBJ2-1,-,TGCAGTGCTAGAGTGGCCACGCTGACCTACAATGAGCAGTTCTTC,CSARVATLTYNEQFF
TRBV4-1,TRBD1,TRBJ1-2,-,TGCGCCAGCAGCCATTCCCCCGGGGGGACAGCTAACTATGGCTACACCTTC,CASSHSPGGTANYGYTF
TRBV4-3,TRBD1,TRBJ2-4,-,TGCGCCAGCAGCCATAACAGGGGGTTTGCCAAAAACATTCAGTACTTC,CASSHNRGFAKNIQYF
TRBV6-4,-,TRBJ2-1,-,TGTGCCAGCAGTGACTCGAGTGAGTACAATGAGCAGTTCTTC,CASSDSSEYNEQFF
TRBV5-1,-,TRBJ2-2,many,TGCGCCAGCAGCCTGACAGGGAACACCGGGGAGCTGTTTTTT,CASSLTGNTGELFF
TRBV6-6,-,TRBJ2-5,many,TGTGCCAGCAGGAGAGGGACCCAGTACTTC,CASRRGTQYF
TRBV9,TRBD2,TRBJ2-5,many,TGTGCCAGCAGCGGAACCGGGGTGACTAGCGCCAAAGAGACCCAGTACTTC,CASSGTGVTSAKETQYF
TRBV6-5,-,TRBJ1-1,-,TGTGCCAGCAGTACCTGGGGGGCCCCAGGGACTGAAGCTTTCTTT,CASSTWGAPGTEAFF
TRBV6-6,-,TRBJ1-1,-,TGTGCCAGCAGTCACCGGGAAAACACTGAAGCTTTCTTT,CASSHRENTEAFF
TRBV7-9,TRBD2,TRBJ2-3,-,TGTGCCAGCAGCCCCCCCTGGGGGGGGTTTACAGATACGCAGTATTTT,CASSPPWGGFTDTQYF
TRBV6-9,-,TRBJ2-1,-,TGTGCCAGCAGTTTGGAAGGACCTGTTAGCTCCTACAATGAGCAGTTCTTC,CASSLEGPVSSYNEQFF
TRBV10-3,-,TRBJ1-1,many,TGTGCCATCAGACTCACAGGGATGAACACTGAAGCTTTCTTT,CAIRLTGMNTEAFF
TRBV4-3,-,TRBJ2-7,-,TGCGCCAGCAGCCAAGGTTGGGCTGGGGAGCGGTACGAGCAGTACTTC,CASSQGWAGERYEQYF
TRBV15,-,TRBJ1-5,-,TGTGCCACCAGCGGTCTGATGGGATATCAGCCCCAGCATTTT,CATSGLMGYQPQHF
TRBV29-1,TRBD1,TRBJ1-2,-,TGCAGCGCCTCCGGGACAGCCTATGGCTACACCTTC,CSASGTAYGYTF
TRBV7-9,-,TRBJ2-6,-,TGTGCCAGCAGCTACACAAGGACGGACTCTGGGGCCAACGTCCTGACTTTC,CASSYTRTDSGANVLTF
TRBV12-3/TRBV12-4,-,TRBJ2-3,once,TGTGCCTGCAGTTTAGGAGGAGCCAGCACAGATACGCAGTATTTT,CACSLGGASTDTQYF
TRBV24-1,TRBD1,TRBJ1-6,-,TGTGCCACCAGTGACAGACAGGGGTGGCCCTATAATTCACCCCTCCACTTT,CATSDRQGWPYNSPLHF
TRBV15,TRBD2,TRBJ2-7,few,TGTGCCACCAGCAGTCCCGGACTAGCGGGGGGCCTTTCTCCCTACGAGCAGTACTTC,CATSSPGLAGGLSPYEQYF
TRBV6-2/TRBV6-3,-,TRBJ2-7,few,TGTGCCAGCCGGAGGGCCGCCTACGAGCAGTACTTC,CASRRAAYEQYF
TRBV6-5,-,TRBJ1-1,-,TGTGCCAGCGGCGGCGCCTTTGCTTTCTTT,CASGGAFAFF
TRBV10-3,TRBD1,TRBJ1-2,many,TGTGCCATCAGTGATAACCAGGGGGTCTATGGCTACACCTTC,CAISDNQGVYGYTF
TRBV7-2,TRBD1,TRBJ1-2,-,TGTGCCAGCAGCTCAACCCCACAGGGGGCGGGTTATGGCTACACCTTC,CASSSTPQGAGYGYTF
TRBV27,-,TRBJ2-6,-,TGTGCCAGCAGTTTAAATGGCTGGGCTCCTAGCTCTGGGGCCAACGTCCTGACTTTC,CASSLNGWAPSSGANVLTF
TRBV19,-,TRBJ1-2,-,TGTGCCAGCAGACAGAAACTGAACTATGGCTACACCTTC,CASRQKLNYGYTF
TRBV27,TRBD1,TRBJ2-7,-,TGTGCCAGCAGTTTGGGAACAGGGGACTCCTACGAGCAGTACTTC,CASSLGTGDSYEQYF
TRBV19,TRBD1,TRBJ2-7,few,TGTGCCAGTAGTGCAGGACAGGGGATCTACGAGCAGTACTTC,CASSAGQGIYEQYF
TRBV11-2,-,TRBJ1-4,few,TGTGCCAGCAGCTTAGGACAGTATAATGAAAAACTGTTTTTT,CASSLGQYNEKLFF
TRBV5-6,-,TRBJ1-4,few,TGTGCCAGCAGCTTGGAATCCGGCAGGGTTTTTGAAAAACTGTTTTTT,CASSLESGRVFEKLFF